This T cell receptor (beta chain) was sequenced for a study of cytomegalovirus exposure and HLA in healthy donors. Study-wide results and limits: Specific recognition of CMV antigens was confirmed in vitro for a few chains (all CMV-associated). The authors enumerated 150 to 200 TCR beta chains as linked to cytomegalovirus. Accounts indicate the classifier identified cytomegalovirus status with strong specificity and sensitivity.

Produced via immunoSEQ multiplex PCR; TCRdb's table is partial and in-frame only. The sample gives just over 80,000 clones, about 96% of which show up once; approximately 1.3% is in the top ten. It was the approximately 130-subject validation cohort, separate from the roughly 700-subject first cohort, to which the donors belonged. CDR3 size: 14 residues. With 3 bases removed from V and 4 bases from J, the gap between germline ends came to 12 bases. Germline loops: CDR1 LNHDA, CDR2 SQIVND (reference sequence). In regard to this clone: Its antigen is currently unknown.

The sequence came from a woman younger than 30 in good health and CMV-seronegative. This rearrangement joins TRBV19 to TRBJ1-2; D not resolved. The specimen was PBMCs. The CDR3 loop reads CASSIPPNSYGYTF. The CDR3 DNA follows: TGTGCCAGTAGTATCCCCCCTAACAGCTATGGCTACACCTTC.